Sequencing of this T cell receptor (beta chain) was carried out in a study of identifying expanded T cells in peripheral blood. Collection occurred without any documented infections or immune events in donors. The repertoire was sequenced with immunoSEQ multiplex PCR; TCRdb's copy has only in-frame clones and lacks some. The table has around 120,000 clones, roughly 82% seen once; the top ten hold 3% to 3.5%. The clonotype originates from a person aged 18-70 years in good health. Input material: blood.

The CDR3 is CASALGGASYEQYF. The DNA of the CDR3 is TGTGCCAGCGCCCTCGGGGGGGCCTCCTACGAGCAGTACTTC. The V call is TRBV7-6, the J call TRBJ2-7, with 8 bases lining up with TRBD2. The CDR3 is 14 residues long. J lost 0 bases, V lost 8 bases, and 6 bases had no gene match. CDR1 is SGHVS and CDR2 is FNYEAQ in the germline V gene.